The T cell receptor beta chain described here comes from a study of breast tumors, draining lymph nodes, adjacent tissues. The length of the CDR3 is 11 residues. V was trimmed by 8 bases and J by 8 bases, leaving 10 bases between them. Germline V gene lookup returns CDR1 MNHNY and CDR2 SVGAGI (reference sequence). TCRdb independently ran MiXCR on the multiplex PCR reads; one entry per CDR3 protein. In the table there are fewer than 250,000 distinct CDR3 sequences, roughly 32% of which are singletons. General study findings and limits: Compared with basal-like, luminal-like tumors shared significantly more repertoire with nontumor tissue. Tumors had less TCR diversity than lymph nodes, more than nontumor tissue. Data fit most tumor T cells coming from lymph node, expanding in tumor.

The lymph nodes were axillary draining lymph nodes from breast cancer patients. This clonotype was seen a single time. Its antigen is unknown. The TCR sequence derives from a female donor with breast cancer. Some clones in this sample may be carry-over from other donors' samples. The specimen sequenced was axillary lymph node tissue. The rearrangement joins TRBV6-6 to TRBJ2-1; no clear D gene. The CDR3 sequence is CASGHIDEQFF. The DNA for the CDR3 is TGTGCCAGCGGTCACATTGATGAGCAGTTCTTC.